Shown below are 28 T cell receptor beta chains from a single sample sequenced in a study of cytomegalovirus exposure and HLA in healthy donors. The PCR was carried out with 60 Vbeta primers and 13 Jbeta primers. Produced via immunoSEQ multiplex PCR; TCRdb's table is partial and in-frame only. This table lists about 40,000 clones. Material for sequencing was PBMCs. These receptors originate from a male donor in good health and CMV-seronegative.

The chain carries TRBV2 and TRBJ1-5, with TRBD1 matching 8 bases. This CDR3 is built from 15 residues. Trimming removed 6 bases from V and 3 bases from J; junction bases left unmatched: 7. Germline values: CDR1 SNHLY, CDR2 FYNNEI. The CDR3 loop reads CASRGQGSSNQPQHF. CDR3 bases: TGTGCCAGCAGAGGACAGGGTAGTTCCAATCAGCCCCAGCATTTT. The whole variable domain, remainder taken from reference TRBV2 and TRBJ1-5, is EPEVTQTPSHQVTQMGQEVILRCVPISNHLYFYWYRQILGQKVEFLVSFYNNEISEKSEIFDDQFSVERPDGSNFTLKIRSTKLEDSAMYFCASRGQGSSNQPQHFGDGTRLSIL.

The chain has TRBV15 and TRBJ2-3; possible D gene TRBD1, 6 bases. V dropped 1 base and J dropped 6 bases, with 17 bases sitting between them. CDR3 length: 16 residues. Germline loops: CDR1 LNHNV, CDR2 YYDKDF (reference sequence). The CDR3, as DNA: TGTGCCACCAGCAGAGTGTTCTTGGGGGCAGGGGATACGCAGTATTTT. Encoded protein: CATSRVFLGAGDTQYF.

The V gene is TRBV6-5, the J gene TRBJ1-2; 12 positions match TRBD1. Germline lookup yields CDR1 MNHEY and CDR2 SVGAGI. The CDR3 runs 14 residues. The trim removed 5 bases at V and 5 bases at J, leaving 3 bases unmatched. The CDR3 reads CASSMGQGAYGYTF. CDR3 nucleotides: TGTGCCAGCAGTATGGGACAGGGGGCATATGGCTACACCTTC.

The rearrangement uses TRBV7-9 and TRBJ2-5; 9 bases agree with TRBD1. Trimming cost V 4 bases and J 2 bases; bases outside gene matches: 5. Germline values: CDR1 SEHNR, CDR2 FQNEAQ (reference sequence). The CDR3 is 15 residues long. CDR3 sequence reads: CASSSPDRGQETQYF. CDR3 nucleotide sequence: TGTGCCAGCAGCTCACCGGACAGGGGACAAGAGACCCAGTACTTC. The complete variable domain, with remaining parts taken from reference TRBV7-9 and TRBJ2-5, reads DTGVSQNPRHKITKRGQNVTFRCDPISEHNRLYWYRQTLGQGPEFLTYFQNEAQLEKSRLLSDRFSAERPKGSFSTLEIQRTEQGDSAMYLCASSSPDRGQETQYFGPGTRLLVL.

The chain is built from TRBV28 and TRBJ1-5; D unresolved. Between the trimmed V and J ends, which lost 10 bases and 2 bases, there was a span of 12 bases. The CDR3 covers 13 residues. The germline V gene encodes CDR1 MDHEN and CDR2 SYDVKM. CDR3 in amino acids: CATTGWGNQPQHF. Written as DNA, the CDR3 is TGTGCCACTACCGGGTGGGGCAATCAGCCCCAGCATTTT.

The J gene is TRBJ1-3, the V gene TRBV5-1, with 7 nucleotides matching TRBD1. CDR3 length: 16 residues. V lost 0 bases and J lost 4; bases outside the gene matches: 7. Germline CDR1 is SGHRS and CDR2 is YFSETQ. The CDR3 loop is CASSLAGQPFGNTIYF. The CDR3 region has the DNA TGCGCCAGCAGCTTGGCGGGACAGCCGTTCGGAAACACCATATATTTT.

This chain connects TRBV2 to TRBJ2-7; D ambiguous. The CDR3 sequence is 11 residues long. The germline gives CDR1 SNHLY, CDR2 FYNNEI. With 9 bases removed from V and 0 bases from J, the gap between germline ends came to 6 bases. CDR3 DNA: TGTGCCAGTTCGGTCTCCTACGAGCAGTACTTC. This encodes CASSVSYEQYF.

This sequence joins TRBV7-2 and TRBJ2-2; 8 bases line up with TRBD1. The CDR3 sequence is 15 residues long. V was pared by 2 bases and J by 6 bases, with 5 bases of the junction left unmatched. The V gene's germline CDR1 is SGHTA and CDR2 FQGNSA. The CDR3 reads CASSLLQGGPGELFF. The CDR3 region has the DNA TGTGCCAGCAGCTTACTACAGGGGGGCCCCGGGGAGCTGTTTTTT.

The chain joins TRBV19 to TRBJ2-7; 8 bases match TRBD1. The CDR3 has 12 amino acids. Losses at the gene ends were 10 bases for V and 3 bases for J; bases not matched to a gene: 5. Per germline, CDR1 LNHDA and CDR2 SQIVND (reference sequence). The CDR3, as DNA: TGTGCCACCAGACAGGGGAGCTACGAGCAGTACTTC. It yields the protein CATRQGSYEQYF.

This chain's CDR3 is CASSKGGQWNTGELFF. The CDR3 DNA is TGTGCCAGCAGCAAAGGAGGGCAGTGGAACACCGGGGAGCTGTTTTTT. This chain uses TRBV7-2 with TRBJ2-2; tentative D call: TRBD2 (6 bases). This CDR3 region has 16 residues. The V end was cut by 5 bases, the J end by 1 base, with 14 bases between. Germline CDR1 is SGHTA and CDR2 is FQGNSA.

Details on this clone: The same CDR3 can be traced to other DNA sequences in this sample. This rearrangement joins TRBV18 to TRBJ1-1; the D gene is possibly TRBD1 (6 bases). The CDR3 is 17 residues long. Germline values: CDR1 KGHSH, CDR2 LQKENI. The V end lost 3 bases, the J end lost 0 bases, and 17 bases lay between the germline ends. CDR3 bases: TGTGCCAGCTCACCTGTCCCCCACAGGGCAATGAACACTGAAGCTTTCTTT. This sequence encodes CASSPVPHRAMNTEAFF.

This chain connects TRBV19 to TRBJ2-7; unclear D gene. V was clipped by 7 bases and J by 4 bases, with 11 bases between them. Germline CDR1 reads LNHDA; CDR2 reads SQIVND (reference sequence). The CDR3 contains 12 residues. This chain's CDR3 is CASKGGLYEQYF. The CDR3 DNA is TGTGCCAGTAAAGGCGGTCTTTACGAGCAGTACTTC.

The chain joins TRBV7-6 to TRBJ1-2; no clear D. Germline CDR1 reads SGHVS; CDR2 reads FNYEAQ. The CDR3 covers 13 residues. V lost 0 bases, J lost 3 bases, and 5 bases lay in between. The CDR3 nucleotides read TGTGCCAGCAGCTTAGCGCAGGACTATGGCTACACCTTC. This gives the protein CASSLAQDYGYTF.

This chain links TRBV28 with TRBJ1-5, with 10 nucleotides matching TRBD1. This CDR3 has 14 amino acids. V was pared by 8 bases and J by 7 bases, with 8 bases of the junction left unmatched. Germline V gene sequence: CDR1 MDHEN, CDR2 SYDVKM. This CDR3 is CASGTGTGVQPQHF. DNA of the CDR3: TGTGCCAGCGGAACCGGGACAGGGGTCCAGCCCCAGCATTTT.

The chain is built from TRBV7-2 and TRBJ2-5; 10 bases agree with TRBD2. J lost 3 bases, V lost 6 bases, and 13 bases had no gene match. Germline V lookup: CDR1 SGHTA, CDR2 FQGNSA. The CDR3 length is 17 residues. As DNA, the CDR3 is TGTGCCAGCAGTTCTAGGGCCACTAGCGGGAACAAAGAGACCCAGTACTTC. This gives the protein CASSSRATSGNKETQYF.

V usage is TRBV4-1 and J usage is TRBJ2-7; the D is unclear. This CDR3 is 13 amino acids long. Germline CDR1 is MGHRA and CDR2 is YSYEKL. Trimming cost V 4 bases and J 5 bases, with 12 bases left between them. CDR3 amino acids: CASSPQAEDEQYF. The CDR3 DNA reads TGCGCCAGCAGCCCGCAGGCCGAAGACGAGCAGTACTTC.

V gene TRBV6-1 combines with J gene TRBJ1-1; weak D call: TRBD1 (6 bases). The V end was cut by 6 bases, the J end by 3 bases, with 11 bases between. The CDR3 spans 13 residues. Germline CDR1 reads MNHNS; CDR2 reads SASEGT. The CDR3 DNA reads TGTGCCAGCAGACCTACAGGGTACACTGAAGCTTTCTTT. Encoded protein: CASRPTGYTEAFF.

V usage is TRBV6-6 and J usage is TRBJ2-1, with 14 bases fitting TRBD2. Per germline, CDR1 MNHNY and CDR2 SVGAGI (reference sequence). V was clipped by 4 bases and J by 8 bases; unmatched bases: 7. This CDR3 has 16 amino acids. The DNA of the CDR3 is TGTGCCAGCAGTTCCAGACTAGCGGGGGGGCTCGATGAGCAGTTCTTC. Its protein product is CASSSRLAGGLDEQFF.

The chain combines TRBV7-9 with TRBJ1-5; D gene ambiguous. Germline V CDR1 and CDR2: SEHNR, FQNEAQ (reference sequence). With 0 bases removed from V and 1 base from J, the gap between germline ends came to 4 bases. This CDR3 spans 14 amino acids. CDR3 nucleotide sequence: TGTGCCAGCAGCTTAGCCGGGAGCAATCAGCCCCAGCATTTT. This translates into CASSLAGSNQPQHF.

J is TRBJ1-4 and V is TRBV4-1, with a possible D match to TRBD1 (5 bases). Germline CDR1 and CDR2: MGHRA and YSYEKL. V was trimmed by 6 bases and J by 3 bases, leaving 14 bases between them. CDR3 length equals 15 residues. CDR3 DNA sequence: TGCGCCAGCAGAGTATTCCGACAGCCTAATGAAAAACTGTTTTTT. Amino acids: CASRVFRQPNEKLFF.

In DNA form, the CDR3 reads TGTGCCAGCAGCTTTCAGGGCACTGAAGCTTTCTTT. Residues: CASSFQGTEAFF. The chain recombines TRBV11-3 with TRBJ1-1; D perhaps matches TRBD1 (5 bases). Germline V gene data show CDR1 as SGHNT and CDR2 as YENEEA. This CDR3 has 12 residues. Trimming shortened V by 3 bases and J by 4 bases, and 6 bases separated the two germline ends.

In the case of this clone: An end of the junction differs from the germline gene, which may be a read error. The chain uses TRBV9 and TRBJ1-5; maybe TRBD1 (6 bases). Germline values: CDR1 SGDLS, CDR2 YYNGEE. The CDR3 extends over 18 amino acids. CDR3 sequence: CASSAPHRGRGSNQPRHF. The CDR3 DNA follows: TGTGCCAGCAGCGCCCCCCACCGCGGCAGGGGTAGCAATCAGCCCCGGCATTTT.

The chain is built from TRBV6-6 and TRBJ1-2, with a weak D call TRBD1 (6 bases). V was trimmed by 0 bases and J by 6 bases, leaving 11 bases between them. CDR3 length: 14 residues. The germline V gene encodes CDR1 MNHNY and CDR2 SVGAGI (reference sequence). Here the CDR3 reads CASSYSGRGNGYTF. CDR3 in DNA: TGTGCCAGCAGTTACTCCGGCAGGGGCAATGGCTACACCTTC.

This sequence joins TRBV7-9 and TRBJ2-3; D remains unclear. Per the germline V gene, CDR1 is SEHNR and CDR2 is FQNEAQ (reference sequence). This CDR3 is 12 amino acids long. Trimming removed 11 bases from V and 6 bases from J, with 15 bases in between. The CDR3 nucleotides read TGTGCCGCCGCCGCTACTCGGGATACGCAGTATTTT. Translated: CAAAATRDTQYF.

The rearrangement links TRBV6-5 to TRBJ1-5, with TRBD1 as a possible D gene (6 bases). Trimming left V 0 bases short and J 5 bases short, with 8 bases between. The CDR3 consists of 14 residues. The germline gives CDR1 MNHEY, CDR2 SVGAGI. For the CDR3, the DNA is TGTGCCAGCAGTTACTCTGCAGGGGATCAGCCCCAGCATTTT. Translated: CASSYSAGDQPQHF.

The chain carries TRBV30 and TRBJ1-2; weak D call: TRBD1 (6 bases). In germline, CDR1 is GTSNPN, CDR2 SVGIG (reference sequence). This CDR3 is built from 14 residues. V shed 4 bases and J shed 1 base, with 13 bases lying between them. The CDR3 spells CAWNRDTYNYGYTF. The CDR3 DNA reads TGTGCCTGGAACCGGGACACCTATAACTATGGCTACACCTTC.

This chain uses TRBV5-1 with TRBJ1-1, with 11 bases fitting TRBD1. The CDR3 is made up of 21 amino acids. With 0 bases clipped from V and 3 bases from J, the junction kept 19 bases outside the gene matches. In germline, CDR1 is SGHRS, CDR2 YFSETQ. DNA for the CDR3: TGCGCCAGCAGCTTGGCTCCAGATAACGGACAGGGGGCGAAAAGGGACACTGAAGCTTTCTTT. Translation gives CASSLAPDNGQGAKRDTEAFF.

The rearrangement uses TRBV6-4 and TRBJ2-3; perhaps TRBD1 as D (6 bases). V was trimmed by 0 bases and J by 1 base, leaving 8 bases between them. In germline, CDR1 is MRHNA, CDR2 SNTAGT. The CDR3 is 15 amino acids. The CDR3 reads CASSDSPGGTDTQYF. The CDR3 DNA reads TGTGCCAGCAGTGACTCCCCAGGGGGCACAGATACGCAGTATTTT.